This entry lists 27 T cell receptor beta chains sequenced from one sample in a study of cytomegalovirus exposure and HLA in healthy donors. 13 Jbeta primers and 60 Vbeta primers were used for the PCR. Clones were sequenced by immunoSEQ multiplex PCR, and TCRdb holds only the in-frame ones, with some missing. In the table there are about 110,000 clones, around 88% of which are singletons. Source material: PBMCs. Source of these receptors: a man aged 35-49 years in good health and CMV-seronegative.

The rearrangement joins TRBV9 to TRBJ2-2; D is perhaps TRBD2 (5 bases). V lost 0 bases, J lost 5 bases, and 11 bases lay in between. The CDR3 sequence is 15 residues long. CDR1 and CDR2 from the germline V gene are SGDLS and YYNGEE. CDR3 in amino acids: CASSVDWGVTGELFF. CDR3 sequence (DNA): TGTGCCAGCAGCGTAGATTGGGGAGTGACCGGGGAGCTGTTTTTT.

The chain combines TRBV2 with TRBJ1-6, with 11 bases aligning to TRBD1. The V and J ends lost 6 bases and 8 bases, in that order; junction bases with no gene match: 12. The CDR3 totals 17 residues. Germline V gene lookup returns CDR1 SNHLY and CDR2 FYNNEI. In nucleotides, the CDR3 is TGTGCCAGCAGCCGGACAGGGGGCGCATATATTGATTCACCCCTCCACTTT. Translating it yields CASSRTGGAYIDSPLHF.

Concerning this clone itself: The junction does not match germline at one end; this may be a read error. The rearrangement joins TRBV7-9 to TRBJ1-5; D possibly corresponds to TRBD1 (6 bases). This CDR3 has 14 residues. Germline values: CDR1 SEHNR, CDR2 FQNEAQ (reference sequence). The CDR3 DNA follows: TGTGCCAGCAGTTTAGAGGGGGTCGATCAGCCCCAGCATTTT. Amino acids: CASSLEGVDQPQHF.

This clone was seen a single time. The J gene is TRBJ1-2, the V gene TRBV6-1, with 9 positions matching TRBD1. This CDR3 contains 14 residues. With 6 bases clipped from V and 0 bases from J, the junction kept 2 bases outside the gene matches. The germline CDR1 and CDR2 sequences are MNHNS and SASEGT. CDR3 sequence reads: CASRTGGSNYGYTF. The CDR3 DNA reads TGTGCCAGCAGGACAGGGGGGTCTAACTATGGCTACACCTTC.

This clone was seen a handful of times. V and J are TRBV7-2 and TRBJ1-6; TRBD1 agrees at 7 bases. In germline, CDR1 is SGHTA, CDR2 FQGNSA. Trimming removed 7 bases from V and 12 bases from J; junction bases left unmatched: 9. The CDR3 length is 13 residues. The DNA for the CDR3 is TGTGCCAGCAACCGACAGGGTGCCGAACCCCTCCACTTT. Protein sequence: CASNRQGAEPLHF.

This clone has a single count. The genes are TRBV5-1 and TRBJ1-1, with D possibly matching TRBD1 (5 bases). This CDR3 region has 13 residues. The V and J ends lost 5 bases and 1 base respectively, with 9 bases between them. Germline V gene lookup returns CDR1 SGHRS and CDR2 YFSETQ. CDR3 region: CASSRGWNTEAFF. In DNA, the CDR3 is TGCGCCAGCAGTCGGGGGTGGAACACTGAAGCTTTCTTT.

The chain has TRBV29-1 and TRBJ1-1; 7 bases align to TRBD1. The CDR3 consists of 12 residues. Germline V lookup: CDR1 SQVTM, CDR2 ANQGSEA. Unmatched junction bases numbered 5, after V lost 4 bases and J lost 6 bases. The CDR3 here is CSVGSGGSEAFF. CDR3 nucleotide sequence: TGCAGCGTTGGGTCAGGGGGTTCTGAAGCTTTCTTT.

This clone was seen a single time. This chain uses TRBV12-2 with TRBJ2-4; the table's D call of TRBD2 was not tested on the DNA. TRBV12-2 is marked as a pseudogene. The CDR3 spans 17 residues. The CDR3 DNA sequence: TGTGCAAGTCGCTTAGCGCGGGGTGGGACTCCGGGGAACATTCAGTACTTC. Protein: CASRLARGGTPGNIQYF.

The chain carries TRBV2 and TRBJ2-1, with a possible D match to TRBD1 (5 bases). Looked up from germline, CDR1 is SNHLY and CDR2 is FYNNEI. V was trimmed by 6 bases and J by 3 bases, leaving 6 bases between them. The length of the CDR3 is 12 residues. CDR3 in DNA: TGTGCCAGCAGGGACAACTACAATGAGCAGTTCTTC. It translates to CASRDNYNEQFF.

The chain is built from TRBV7-9 and TRBJ2-3; D gene unclear. Trimming left V 2 bases short and J 5 bases short, with 8 bases between. The germline gives CDR1 SEHNR, CDR2 FQNEAQ (reference sequence). The CDR3 spans 13 residues. The CDR3 region is CASSLIPQDTQYF. In DNA, the CDR3 is TGTGCCAGCAGCTTAATTCCCCAAGATACGCAGTATTTT.

The chain links TRBV6-6 to TRBJ1-1; 9 nucleotides agree with TRBD1. Germline V CDR1 and CDR2: MNHNY, SVGAGI (reference sequence). Losses at the gene ends were 6 bases for V and 4 bases for J; bases not matched to a gene: 12. This CDR3 is built from 16 residues. For the CDR3, the DNA is TGTGCCAGCAGAACCCGGGACAGGGTGATGGGCACTGAAGCTTTCTTT. This sequence encodes CASRTRDRVMGTEAFF.

This chain links TRBV25-1 with TRBJ1-6; D not certain. The germline V gene encodes CDR1 MGHDK and CDR2 SYGVNS. Trimming removed 1 base at V and 7 bases at J, with 8 bases between. This CDR3 region has 14 residues. CDR3 bases: TGTGCCAGCAGTGAATTGCTGGAGAATTCACCCCTCCACTTT. Translation gives CASSELLENSPLHF.

The gene calls are TRBV10-3 and TRBJ2-5, with 12 bases fitting TRBD2. The V and J ends lost 7 bases and 3 bases, in that order; junction bases with no gene match: 3. The V gene's germline CDR1 is ENHRY and CDR2 SYGVKD. This CDR3 has 14 residues. CDR3 sequence (DNA): TGTGCCATCAAGACTAGCGGGGGAAAAGAGACCCAGTACTTC. Its translation: CAIKTSGGKETQYF.

In DNA form, the CDR3 reads TGTGCCAGCAGTTTAGAGGTCTACGAAAAACTGTTTTTT. Its protein product is CASSLEVYEKLFF. This chain links TRBV28 with TRBJ1-4; D not certain. This CDR3 comprises 13 residues. Trimming stripped 2 bases from V and 8 bases from J, with 9 bases between. CDR1 and CDR2 (germline): MDHEN, SYDVKM.

The rearrangement joins TRBV5-1 to TRBJ1-2; 7 bases match TRBD1. The ends lost 5 bases at V and 6 bases at J; junction bases unmatched: 4. The CDR3 length is 12 residues. Germline V CDR1 and CDR2: SGHRS, YFSETQ. The CDR3 sequence is CASRQGNNGYTF. CDR3 sequence (DNA): TGCGCCAGCAGACAGGGGAACAATGGCTACACCTTC.

This rearrangement joins TRBV6-1 to TRBJ2-4; maybe TRBD1 (6 bases). The germline V gene has CDR1 MNHNS and CDR2 SASEGT. The V end lost 3 bases, the J end lost 8 bases, and 14 bases lay between the germline ends. The CDR3 is 14 residues long. In DNA, the CDR3 is TGTGCCAGCAGTGAGATACGGGACAACGACATTCAGTACTTC. Translating gives CASSEIRDNDIQYF.

The V call is TRBV28, the J call TRBJ1-1; a weak D match, TRBD1 (6 bases). Germline V gene sequence: CDR1 MDHEN, CDR2 SYDVKM. The CDR3 totals 15 residues. V lost 4 bases to trimming and J lost 2 bases, with 14 bases between them. The CDR3 spells CASSSQGRQNTEAFF. In nucleotides, the CDR3 is TGTGCCAGCAGTTCACAGGGACGGCAAAACACTGAAGCTTTCTTT.

V usage is TRBV9 and J usage is TRBJ2-6; 7 nucleotides line up with TRBD1. The CDR3 spans 17 residues. CDR1 and CDR2 from the germline V gene are SGDLS and YYNGEE. Trimming at V came to 3 bases and at J to 0 bases, leaving 6 bases not matched to a gene. The DNA for the CDR3 is TGTGCCAGCAGCGCCCGTGCAGGGGGCTCTGGGGCCAACGTCCTGACTTTC. Protein product: CASSARAGGSGANVLTF.

The V gene is TRBV5-1, the J gene TRBJ2-7; possibly TRBD1 for D (5 bases). Germline V CDR1 and CDR2: SGHRS, YFSETQ. The CDR3 loop spans 14 amino acids. V was clipped by 2 bases and J by 0 bases, with 9 bases between them. CDR3 sequence reads: CASSFLQGSYEQYF. For the CDR3, the DNA is TGCGCCAGCAGCTTTCTCCAGGGCTCCTACGAGCAGTACTTC.

The chain links TRBV5-4 to TRBJ2-5; D is perhaps TRBD1 (6 bases). V was shortened by 5 bases and J by 5 bases, with 22 bases between the two germline ends. Germline values: CDR1 SGHNT, CDR2 YYREEE (reference sequence). This CDR3 comprises 16 residues. The CDR3 DNA reads TGTGCCAGCAGTAACCTAGCAGGGGATGCTATGGAGACCCAGTACTTC. Its protein product is CASSNLAGDAMETQYF.

This chain connects TRBV5-4 to TRBJ1-2; unclear D gene. Trimming cost V 1 base and J 4 bases, with 11 bases left between them. Germline V gene sequence: CDR1 SGHNT, CDR2 YYREEE (reference sequence). This CDR3 is 14 amino acids long. For the CDR3, the DNA is TGTGCCAGCAGCTTGTCGACTCGCGCCTATGGCTACACCTTC. Amino acid sequence: CASSLSTRAYGYTF.

This chain connects TRBV19 to TRBJ1-6, with 8 bases matching TRBD1. The length of the CDR3 is 16 residues. After removal of 4 bases from V and 8 bases from J, the junction contained 10 bases not matched to a gene. The V gene's germline CDR1 is LNHDA and CDR2 SQIVND (reference sequence). CDR3 residues: CASSNPYRDRHSPLHF. The CDR3 bases are TGTGCCAGTAGTAACCCCTACCGGGACAGGCATTCACCCCTCCACTTT.

The chain combines TRBV10-3 with TRBJ2-3; D perhaps matches TRBD1 (6 bases). Germline V gene sequence: CDR1 ENHRY, CDR2 SYGVKD. The V and J ends lost 10 bases and 2 bases respectively, with 22 bases between them. The CDR3 has 16 residues. In DNA form, the CDR3 reads TGTGCCACTAGGCTACAGGGTACTATATTCACAGATACGCAGTATTTT. It yields the protein CATRLQGTIFTDTQYF.

The genes are TRBV5-6 and TRBJ1-1; D might be TRBD1 (5 bases). The germline CDR1 and CDR2 sequences are SGHDT and YYEEEE. The CDR3 is made up of 18 amino acids. Trimming removed 4 bases from V and 1 base from J, with 23 bases in between. CDR3 sequence: CASSAGLSVVIGNTEAFF. The CDR3 coding sequence is TGTGCCAGCAGCGCGGGACTAAGCGTGGTGATAGGGAACACTGAAGCTTTCTTT.

The chain employs TRBV5-4 and TRBJ2-6; perhaps TRBD2 as D (5 bases). CDR1 and CDR2 (germline): SGHNT, YYREEE (reference sequence). This CDR3 has 16 residues. Trimming took 3 bases from V and 0 from J, leaving 10 bases between them. The CDR3 region has the DNA TGTGCCAGCAGCTCCGGGGTTGACTCTGGGGCCAACGTCCTGACTTTC. This sequence encodes CASSSGVDSGANVLTF.

V and J are TRBV9 and TRBJ1-1; D might be TRBD1 (5 bases). V was clipped by 0 bases and J by 3 bases, with 18 bases between them. CDR3 length equals 17 residues. CDR1 is SGDLS and CDR2 is YYNGEE in the germline V gene. The CDR3 loop reads CASSVEGWGVADTEAFF. DNA for the CDR3: TGTGCCAGCAGCGTAGAGGGGTGGGGGGTAGCGGACACTGAAGCTTTCTTT.

The rearrangement links TRBV6-1 to TRBJ2-3, with 7 bases matching TRBD1. V lost 7 bases, J lost 2 bases, and 6 bases stayed unmatched. This CDR3 contains 14 residues. CDR1 MNHNS and CDR2 SASEGT come from the germline V gene. CDR3: CASNRDSNTDTQYF. CDR3 nucleotide sequence: TGTGCCAGCAACCGGGACAGCAACACAGATACGCAGTATTTT.